Below, 6 T cell receptor beta chains from the same sample are listed, as sequenced in a study of CD8 T cells in ankylosing spondylitis (dated by TCRdb to between 2016 and 2019). The receptor library was made with 5' RACE. Sequencing took place on an Illumina HiSeq 2500. TCRdb reanalyzed the raw reads on its own, using fastp at Q25 for trimming and MiXCR for clone calling, and kept in-frame beta chains. One record per CDR3 amino acid sequence lists the most common genes and DNA. A total of tens of thousands of distinct CDR3 sequences appear in this sample, 6% to 8% of them only once. The ten largest clonotypes hold 5% of the sample. Source material: synovial fluid, either unsorted or a sorted T cell fraction (not recorded which). The receptors stem from a male donor with ankylosing spondylitis.

In its sample, this clonotype ranks as medium-sized. The rearrangement uses TRBV7-3 and TRBJ2-1, with D possibly TRBD2 on 5 matching bases. The germline V gene encodes CDR1 SGHTA and CDR2 FQGTGA. The CDR3 extends over 13 amino acids. Trimming cost V 5 bases and J 11 bases, with 16 bases left between them. The CDR3 here is CASSSVEGRKQFF. CDR3 DNA sequence: TGTGCCAGCAGCAGCGTAGAGGGTAGGAAGCAGTTCTTC.

In its sample, this clonotype was seen many times. This chain joins TRBV20-1 and TRBJ2-3, with TRBD2 matching 8 bases. The CDR3 consists of 14 residues. V lost 6 bases to trimming and J lost 1 base; unmatched junction nucleotides: 6. Germline CDR1 DFQATT, CDR2 SNEGSKA (reference sequence). CDR3 nucleotide sequence: TGCAGTGCAAAGACTAGCGTAGGCACAGATACGCAGTATTTT. The encoded protein is CSAKTSVGTDTQYF.

This clonotype was detected many times. The chain carries TRBV11-2 and TRBJ1-1; a weak D match, TRBD1 (5 bases). The V end was cut by 6 bases, the J end by 1 base, with 15 bases between. The CDR3 sequence is 15 residues long. Germline loops: CDR1 SGHAT, CDR2 FQNNGV. The CDR3 DNA reads TGTGCCAGCAGTTACCTCCAGGGTGAGAACACTGAAGCTTTCTTT. Translating gives CASSYLQGENTEAFF.

In this sample, this clonotype turned up many times. The chain links TRBV5-5 to TRBJ2-4; D ambiguous. This CDR3 is built from 15 residues. Germline-derived CDR1 and CDR2 are SGHKS and YYEKEE (reference sequence). V lost 2 bases and J 0 bases, leaving 9 bases between the germline ends. The DNA of the CDR3 is TGTGCCAGCAGCTTAGGGCATTTAGCCAAAAACATTCAGTACTTC. Protein: CASSLGHLAKNIQYF.

This clonotype was seen more than once but under ten times. The chain is built from TRBV24-1 and TRBJ2-1; TRBD2 agrees at 9 bases. The germline gives CDR1 KGHDR, CDR2 SFDVKD. V lost 3 bases to trimming and J lost 4 bases; unmatched junction nucleotides: 6. This CDR3 contains 16 residues. CDR3 amino acids: CATSDISGSMYNEQFF. In DNA form, the CDR3 reads TGTGCCACCAGTGATATTAGCGGGAGTATGTACAATGAGCAGTTCTTC.

This clonotype was counted ten times or more. The rearrangement joins TRBV10-3 to TRBJ2-7, with a weak D call TRBD2 (5 bases). With 6 bases removed from V and 0 bases from J, the gap between germline ends came to 12 bases. The CDR3 has 14 residues. CDR1 and CDR2 (germline): ENHRY, SYGVKD. The CDR3 region is CAISPSRDSYEQYF. CDR3 coding DNA: TGTGCCATCAGCCCCTCCCGGGACTCCTACGAGCAGTACTTC.